This T cell receptor (beta chain) was recorded in a study of OX40 agonist ivuxolimab in advanced cancers. Generated by immunoSEQ multiplex PCR, the TCRdb table keeps only in-frame clones and is missing some. The top ten hold 7.8% of the sample, which has 45,000 or so clones, 85% to 90% seen once. In the case of this clone: As yet, its antigen is unknown.

Study conclusions and caveats: Low clonal expansion, among the lowest seen, marked partial responders at 0.1-3.0 mg/kg. Antigen targets of the expanded peripheral T cells went undetermined.

Germline values: CDR1 MNHEY, CDR2 SVGAGI. This CDR3 is 14 amino acids long. V was clipped by 2 bases and J by 5 bases, with 9 bases between them. The sample here was CD4+ or CD8+ T cells sorted from blood, taken in a trial of the OX40 agonist ivuxolimab. This chain links TRBV6-5 with TRBJ1-4; D is possibly TRBD1 (5 bases). The sequence was obtained from an adult with an advanced solid tumor such as melanoma, head and neck, liver or kidney cancer. The CDR3 region is CASSYRGPNEKLFF. DNA for the CDR3: TGTGCCAGCAGTTACAGGGGTCCCAATGAAAAACTGTTTTTT.